This T cell receptor beta chain is drawn from a study of T-cell reconstitution after alpha-beta-depleted transplantation in children. With 6 bases removed from V and 2 bases from J, the gap between germline ends came to 6 bases. The CDR3 is 12 residues long. In germline, CDR1 is ENHRY, CDR2 SYGVKD. Many counts were recorded for this clonotype. For TCRbeta, the library was prepared with unique molecular identifiers. MiXCR, applied by TCRdb to the PCR reads, yields one record per CDR3 protein. The table shows 500,000 to 750,000 distinct CDR3 sequences, with 10% to 15% occurring only once. The sequence came from a male patient aged 10 to 17 who had a stem cell transplant for acute myeloid leukemia, so the T cells may come from the graft donor. The material sequenced was PBMCs, mostly from graft donor cells, taken 360 days after TCRalphabeta/CD19-depleted stem cell transplant. The chain combines TRBV10-3 with TRBJ2-3; D is possibly TRBD2 (5 bases). Written as DNA, the CDR3 is TGTGCCATCAGCCGGGACACAGATACGCAGTATTTT. This gives the protein CAISRDTDTQYF.